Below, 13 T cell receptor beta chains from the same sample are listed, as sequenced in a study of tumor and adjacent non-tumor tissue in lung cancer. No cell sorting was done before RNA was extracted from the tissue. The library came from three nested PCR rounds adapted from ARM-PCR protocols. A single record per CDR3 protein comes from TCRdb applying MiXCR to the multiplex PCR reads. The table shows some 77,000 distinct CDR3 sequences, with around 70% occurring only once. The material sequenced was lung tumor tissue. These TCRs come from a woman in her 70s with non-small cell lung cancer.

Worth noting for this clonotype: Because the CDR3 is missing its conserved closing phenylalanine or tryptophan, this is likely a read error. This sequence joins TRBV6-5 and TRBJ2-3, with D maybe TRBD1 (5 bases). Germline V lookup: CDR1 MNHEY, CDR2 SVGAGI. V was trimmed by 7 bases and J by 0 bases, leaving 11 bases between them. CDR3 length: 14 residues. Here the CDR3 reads CASKKGLSTDTQYI. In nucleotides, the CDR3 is TGTGCCAGCAAAAAGGGGCTGAGCACAGATACGCAGTATATT.

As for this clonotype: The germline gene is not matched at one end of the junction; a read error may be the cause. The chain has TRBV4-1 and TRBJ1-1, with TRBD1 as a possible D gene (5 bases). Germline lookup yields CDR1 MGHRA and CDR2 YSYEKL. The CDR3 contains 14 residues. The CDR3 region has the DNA TGCGCCAGCAGCCACCAGACAGAGAACGCTGAAGCTTCCTTT. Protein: CASSHQTENAEASF.

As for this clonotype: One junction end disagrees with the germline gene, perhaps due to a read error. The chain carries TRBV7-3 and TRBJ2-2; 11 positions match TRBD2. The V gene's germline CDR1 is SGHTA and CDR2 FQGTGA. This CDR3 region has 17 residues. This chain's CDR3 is CASSLTASGRNTGGLFF. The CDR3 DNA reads TGCGCCAGCAGCTTAACCGCTAGCGGGAGGAACACCGGGGGGCTGTTTTTT.

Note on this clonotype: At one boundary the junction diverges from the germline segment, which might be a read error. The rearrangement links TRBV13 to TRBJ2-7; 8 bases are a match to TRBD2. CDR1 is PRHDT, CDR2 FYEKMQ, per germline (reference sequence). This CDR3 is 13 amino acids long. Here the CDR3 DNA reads TGTGCTAGCGGGGTGCTAACGGGACACGAGCGGTACTTC. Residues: CASGVLTGHERYF.

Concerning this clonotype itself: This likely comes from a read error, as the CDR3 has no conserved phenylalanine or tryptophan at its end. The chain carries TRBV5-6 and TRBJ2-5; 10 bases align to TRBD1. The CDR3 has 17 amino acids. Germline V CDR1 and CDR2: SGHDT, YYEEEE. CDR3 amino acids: CASSLRQGAVPRETQYY. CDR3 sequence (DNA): TGTGCTAGCAGCTTGAGACAGGGGGCCGTTCCTCGCGAGACCCAGTACTAC.

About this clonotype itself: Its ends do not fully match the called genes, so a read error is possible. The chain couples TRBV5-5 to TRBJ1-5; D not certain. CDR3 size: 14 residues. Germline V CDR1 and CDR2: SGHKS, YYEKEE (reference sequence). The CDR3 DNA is TGTACCAGCAGTTTGGCCTCTGGTGATCAGCCCCAGCATTTT. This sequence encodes CTSSLASGDQPQHF.

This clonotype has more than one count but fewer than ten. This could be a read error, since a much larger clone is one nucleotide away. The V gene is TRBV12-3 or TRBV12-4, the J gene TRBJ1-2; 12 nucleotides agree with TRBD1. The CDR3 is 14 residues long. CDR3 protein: CAGSGTGGAYGYTF. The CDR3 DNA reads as TGTGCCGGCAGTGGGACAGGGGGCGCCTATGGCTACACCTTC.

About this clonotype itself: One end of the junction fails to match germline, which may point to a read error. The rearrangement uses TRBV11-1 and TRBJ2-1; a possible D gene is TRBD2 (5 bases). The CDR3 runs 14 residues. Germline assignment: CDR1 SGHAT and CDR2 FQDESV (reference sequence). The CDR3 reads CVSSPRVDRYEQFF. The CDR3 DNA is TGTGTCAGCAGCCCGCGGGTGGACCGCTATGAGCAGTTCTTC.

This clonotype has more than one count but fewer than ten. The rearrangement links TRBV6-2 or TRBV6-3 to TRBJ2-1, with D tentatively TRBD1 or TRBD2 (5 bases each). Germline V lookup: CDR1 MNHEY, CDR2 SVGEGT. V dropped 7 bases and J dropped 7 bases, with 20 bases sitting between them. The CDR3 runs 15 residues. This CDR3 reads CASNLDGAAMNEQFF. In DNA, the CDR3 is TGTGCCAGCAACCTTGACGGGGCGGCGATGAATGAGCAGTTCTTC.

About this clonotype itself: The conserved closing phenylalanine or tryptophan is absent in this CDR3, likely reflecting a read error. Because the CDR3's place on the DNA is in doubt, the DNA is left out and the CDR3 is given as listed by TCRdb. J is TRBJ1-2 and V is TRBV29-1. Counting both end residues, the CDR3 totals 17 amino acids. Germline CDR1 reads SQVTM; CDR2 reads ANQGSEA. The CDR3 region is CSGILGSVGGAQGGYTI.

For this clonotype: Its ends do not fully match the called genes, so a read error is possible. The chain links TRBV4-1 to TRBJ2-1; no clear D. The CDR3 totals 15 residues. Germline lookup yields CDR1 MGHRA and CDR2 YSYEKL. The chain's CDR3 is CASSLTAGGYDEQFF. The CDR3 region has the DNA TGCGCCAGCAGTCTGACCGCCGGTGGCTACGATGAGCAGTTCTTC.

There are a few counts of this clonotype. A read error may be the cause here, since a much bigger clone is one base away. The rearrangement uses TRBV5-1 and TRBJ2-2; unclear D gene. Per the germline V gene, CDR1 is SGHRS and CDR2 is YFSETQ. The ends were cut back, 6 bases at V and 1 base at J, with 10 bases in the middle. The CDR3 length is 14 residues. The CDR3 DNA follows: TGCGCCAGCAACTTTACAGTGAACACCGGGGAGCTGTTTTTT. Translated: CASNFTVNTGELFF.

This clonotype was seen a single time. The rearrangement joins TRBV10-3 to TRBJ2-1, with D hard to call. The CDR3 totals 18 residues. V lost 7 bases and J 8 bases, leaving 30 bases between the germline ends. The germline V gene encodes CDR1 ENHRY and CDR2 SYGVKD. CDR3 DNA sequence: TGTGCCATCACAAGTAGCTGGAGTTTAGTGGGGTCGGTATATGAGCAGTTCTTC. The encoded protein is CAITSSWSLVGSVYEQFF.